A selection of T cell receptor beta chains follows, all from one sample in a study of T cells in Graves' hyperthyroidism and ophthalmopathy. TCRdb re-analysed the multiplex PCR reads in MiXCR, keeping a single row per CDR3 protein. The sample has just under 750,000 distinct CDR3 sequences, under 45% seen once. Sequences were obtained from blood. These receptors all stem from a woman in her thirties or forties with Graves' hyperthyroidism. Both conserved end residues are trimmed from each CDR3.

J gene	V gene	CDR3 protein
TRBJ1-1	TRBV12-3/TRBV12-4	ASTFDRALAF
TRBJ1-6	TRBV7-9	ASSFDRNNSPLH
TRBJ1-2	TRBV4-1	TSGRLNHGYT
TRBJ1-2	TRBV10-2	ASRPGTGSSENYGYT
TRBJ1-2	TRBV5-6	ASRHLAGDYGYT
TRBJ1-6	TRBV6-5	ASSYSWNSGFESPLH
TRBJ2-7	TRBV27	ASSLMGSGEQY
TRBJ2-7	TRBV10-2	ASSALYEQY
TRBJ1-5	TRBV6-6	ACGDAGQPQH
TRBJ1-2	TRBV28	ASSEMGRWDGYT
TRBJ2-7	TRBV7-2	ASSYRQGDEQY
TRBJ2-5	TRBV6-6	ASNTRGRETQY
TRBJ2-7	TRBV20-1	SASNGQHPEQY
TRBJ1-5	TRBV2	ASSMTASRNQPQH
TRBJ1-2	TRBV20-1	SARVPGADGYT
TRBJ1-3	TRBV5-1	ASSAVASGNTIY
TRBJ2-7	TRBV11-1	ASSQGTGVFYEQY
TRBJ1-2	TRBV7-2	ASSYYRGMGYGYT
TRBJ2-7	TRBV6-2/TRBV6-3	ASSLGLYGQGGKY
TRBJ2-2	TRBV12-5	ASGLVSGSTGELF
TRBJ1-2	TRBV2	ASGGAYGYT
TRBJ1-3	TRBV19	ASTGTRHSGNTIY
TRBJ1-2	TRBV19	ASSPVGQGGYT
TRBJ2-5	TRBV7-2	ASSPSIGRETQY
TRBJ1-1	TRBV10-3	AGSLWATEAF